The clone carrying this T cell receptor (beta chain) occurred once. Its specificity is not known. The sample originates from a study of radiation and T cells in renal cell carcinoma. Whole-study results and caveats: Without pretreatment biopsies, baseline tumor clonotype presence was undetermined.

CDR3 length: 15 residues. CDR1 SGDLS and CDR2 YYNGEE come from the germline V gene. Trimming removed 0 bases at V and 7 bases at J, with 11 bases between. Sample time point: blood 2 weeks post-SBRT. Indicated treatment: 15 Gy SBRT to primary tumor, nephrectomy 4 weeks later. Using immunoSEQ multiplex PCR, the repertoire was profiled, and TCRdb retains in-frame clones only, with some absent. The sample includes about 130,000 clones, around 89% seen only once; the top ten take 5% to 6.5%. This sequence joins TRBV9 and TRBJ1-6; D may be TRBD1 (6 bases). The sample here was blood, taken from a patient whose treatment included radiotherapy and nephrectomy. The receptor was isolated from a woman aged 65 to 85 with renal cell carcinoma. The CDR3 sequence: CASSVGQQGNSPLHF. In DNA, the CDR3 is TGTGCCAGCAGCGTAGGACAGCAGGGGAATTCACCCCTCCACTTT.